The 9 T cell receptor beta chains presented below share a single source sample, sequenced in a study of blood T cells in healthy people across ages. The second PCR ran about 6 to 12 cycles with a sample-barcoded 5' primer and J-beta primers. Using its own MiXCR run on the 5' RACE reads, TCRdb lists one record per CDR3 protein. The sample holds 550,000 to 700,000 distinct CDR3 sequences; approximately 30% are singletons and the top ten take roughly 18%. Sequenced input: blood. The receptors shown here come from a woman between 65 and 79 years old in good health.

This chain uses TRBV12-3 or TRBV12-4 with TRBJ2-3; 9 bases are a match to TRBD2. CDR3 length: 14 amino acids. Trimming cost V 5 bases and J 3 bases; bases outside gene matches: 3. The CDR3 DNA follows: TGTGCCAGCAGTCGACTAGCGGTTACAGATACGCAGTATTTT. Encoded protein: CASSRLAVTDTQYF.

The J gene is TRBJ2-5, the V gene TRBV20-1, with 7 bases identical to TRBD2. V dropped 5 bases and J dropped 4; count of bases not matched to a gene: 10. From germline, CDR1 is DFQATT and CDR2 SNEGSKA (reference sequence). CDR3 length equals 14 residues. The CDR3 DNA reads TGCAGTGCTCGAACACTTACTAGCGTAGAGACCCAGTACTTC. Its protein is CSARTLTSVETQYF.

There are a few counts of this clonotype. The V and J genes are TRBV7-2 and TRBJ2-1, with D perhaps assigned TRBD1 or TRBD2 (5 bases each). Germline loops: CDR1 SGHTA, CDR2 FQGNSA. The V gene lost 0 bases and the J gene lost 3 bases, with 9 bases spanning the gap. This CDR3 has 15 amino acids. CDR3 in amino acids: CASSLAGERYNEQFF. CDR3 DNA: TGTGCCAGCAGCTTAGCGGGGGAACGCTACAATGAGCAGTTCTTC.

The V gene is TRBV5-1, the J gene TRBJ1-2; the D gene is possibly TRBD1 (5 bases). The CDR3 is 15 residues long. Trimming stripped 4 bases from V and 0 bases from J, with 13 bases between. Germline V gene data show CDR1 as SGHRS and CDR2 as YFSETQ. The CDR3 sequence is CASSVGPLANYGYTF. The CDR3 coding sequence is TGCGCCAGCAGCGTGGGACCGCTAGCTAACTATGGCTACACCTTC.

This clonotype appeared a few times. The CDR3 DNA follows: TGTGCCAACCTCCGGGACAGTAACACCGGGGAGCTGTTTTTT. It encodes CANLRDSNTGELFF. J is TRBJ2-2 and V is TRBV2; 7 bases line up with TRBD1. With V trimmed by 10 bases and J by 2 bases, 7 bases remained unmatched. The CDR3 totals 14 residues. Germline lookup yields CDR1 SNHLY and CDR2 FYNNEI.

The rearrangement joins TRBV6-2 or TRBV6-3 to TRBJ2-7, with 7 bases matching TRBD1. The CDR3 extends over 18 amino acids. The junction had 18 bases not matched to a gene; V was cut back by 7 bases and J by 0 bases. Germline CDR1 and CDR2: MNHEY and SVGEGT. CDR3 DNA sequence: TGTGCCAGCAACCTAGGACAGGCCGTTCGCCAGGGCTCCTACGAGCAGTACTTC. This gives the protein CASNLGQAVRQGSYEQYF.

The rearrangement joins TRBV12-3 or TRBV12-4 to TRBJ2-5; 10 nucleotides align to TRBD2. V was pared by 1 base and J by 11 bases, with 10 bases of the junction left unmatched. This CDR3 comprises 15 residues. The CDR3 region has the DNA TGTGCCAGCAGTTTAGTCAGCGGGGGGGCGAGGGAGCAGTACTTC. It encodes CASSLVSGGAREQYF.

This clonotype has only a few counts. The gene calls are TRBV5-6 and TRBJ1-2, with 7 positions matching TRBD1. Germline assignment: CDR1 SGHDT and CDR2 YYEEEE. V trimming: 2 bases; J trimming: 6 bases; junction bases outside the gene matches: 7. The CDR3 spans 14 residues. The CDR3 here is CASSFGTENHGYTF. CDR3 nucleotides: TGTGCCAGCAGCTTTGGGACAGAAAATCATGGCTACACCTTC.

This clonotype has only a few counts. This chain connects TRBV16 to TRBJ2-7; 7 bases agree with TRBD1. Germline trimming cut 4 bases from V and 5 bases from J; bases unmatched to any gene: 8. The V gene's germline CDR1 is KGHSY and CDR2 FQNENV. The length of the CDR3 is 14 residues. Here the CDR3 reads CASSRQGVEDEQYF. For the CDR3, the DNA is TGTGCCAGCAGCCGACAGGGAGTAGAGGACGAGCAGTACTTC.